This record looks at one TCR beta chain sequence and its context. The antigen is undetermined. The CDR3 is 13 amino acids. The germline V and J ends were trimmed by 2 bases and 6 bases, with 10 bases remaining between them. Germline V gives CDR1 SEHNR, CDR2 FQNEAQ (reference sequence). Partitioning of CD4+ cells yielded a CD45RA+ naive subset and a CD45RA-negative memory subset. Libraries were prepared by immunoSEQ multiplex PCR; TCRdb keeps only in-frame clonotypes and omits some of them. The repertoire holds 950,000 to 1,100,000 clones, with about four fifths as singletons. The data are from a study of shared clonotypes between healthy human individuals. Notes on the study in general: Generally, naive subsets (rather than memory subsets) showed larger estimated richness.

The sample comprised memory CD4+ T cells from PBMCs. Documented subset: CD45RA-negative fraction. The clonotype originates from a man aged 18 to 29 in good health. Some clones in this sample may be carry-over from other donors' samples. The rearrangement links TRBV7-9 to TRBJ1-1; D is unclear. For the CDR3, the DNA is TGTGCCAGCAGCTTAAGGACGGACTCTGAAGCTTTCTTT. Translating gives CASSLRTDSEAFF.